Presented here are 24 T cell receptor beta chains from one specimen sequenced in a study of OX40 agonist ivuxolimab in advanced cancers. Measured with immunoSEQ multiplex PCR; TCRdb has only the in-frame clones, and not every one. Among about 34,000 clones, 85% to 95% were seen once, and the ten largest hold 4% to 5%. Sequenced material: CD4+ or CD8+ T cells sorted from blood, taken in a trial of the OX40 agonist ivuxolimab. The receptor set was obtained from an adult with an advanced solid tumor such as melanoma, head and neck, liver or kidney cancer.

V and J are TRBV7-2 and TRBJ2-7; D may match TRBD1 or TRBD2 (5 bases each). Germline V CDR1 and CDR2: SGHTA, FQGNSA. The CDR3 consists of 15 residues. Trimming cost V 1 base and J 3 bases, with 13 bases left between them. The CDR3 region has the DNA TGTGCCAGCAGCTTAGTTAGCGCGACAGTCTACGAGCAGTACTTC. It translates to CASSLVSATVYEQYF.

The rearrangement uses TRBV7-9 and TRBJ1-2; 8 bases align to TRBD1. The CDR3 has 15 residues. Looked up from germline, CDR1 is SEHNR and CDR2 is FQNEAQ (reference sequence). Trimming removed 0 bases from V and 4 bases from J; junction bases left unmatched: 4. The DNA of the CDR3 is TGTGCCAGCAGCTTAGCCAGGACAGGGACCTATGGCTACACCTTC. Translating it yields CASSLARTGTYGYTF.

V is TRBV18 and J is TRBJ2-7, with TRBD1 identical over 8 bases. The germline CDR1 and CDR2 sequences are KGHSH and LQKENI. CDR3 length: 13 amino acids. Trimming removed 4 bases from V and 5 bases from J; junction bases left unmatched: 4. This CDR3 reads CASSRDRTDEQYF. The DNA of the CDR3 is TGTGCCAGCTCACGGGACAGGACCGACGAGCAGTACTTC.

The gene calls are TRBV7-9 and TRBJ1-4, with D maybe TRBD1 (5 bases). CDR1 and CDR2 from the germline V gene are SEHNR and FQNEAQ (reference sequence). The V gene lost 1 base and the J gene lost 7 bases, with 10 bases spanning the gap. The CDR3 runs to 14 residues. The CDR3 protein is CASSLGGESEKLFF. As DNA, the CDR3 is TGTGCCAGCAGCTTAGGGGGCGAGAGTGAAAAACTGTTTTTT. Together with reference TRBV7-9 and TRBJ1-4, the CDR3 gives the full variable domain: DTGVSQNPRHKITKRGQNVTFRCDPISEHNRLYWYRQTLGQGPEFLTYFQNEAQLEKSRLLSDRFSAERPKGSFSTLEIQRTEQGDSAMYLCASSLGGESEKLFFGSGTQLSVL.

DNA of the CDR3: TGTGCCAGCTGGGGACCCACTGAAGCTTTCTTT. Its protein product is CASWGPTEAFF. This rearrangement joins TRBV28 to TRBJ1-1; D is possibly TRBD1 (5 bases). The CDR3 runs 11 residues. Trimming took off 8 bases at V and 4 bases at J, with 8 bases between the two ends. CDR1 and CDR2 from the germline V gene are MDHEN and SYDVKM.

The chain has TRBV4-2 and TRBJ2-7; no definite D call. Germline lookup yields CDR1 LGHNA and CDR2 YNFKEQ. Trimming took off 0 bases at V and 0 bases at J, with 6 bases between the two ends. This CDR3 comprises 14 residues. Here the CDR3 reads CASSQDGNSYEQYF. As DNA, the CDR3 is TGTGCCAGCAGCCAAGATGGGAACTCCTACGAGCAGTACTTC.

The V call is TRBV2, the J call TRBJ1-6; the D is unclear. V was pared by 7 bases and J by 8 bases, with 12 bases between. The germline V gene has CDR1 SNHLY and CDR2 FYNNEI. The CDR3 consists of 13 residues. The CDR3 loop reads CASTTTEDSPLHF. For the CDR3, the DNA is TGTGCCAGCACCACCACAGAAGATTCACCCCTCCACTTT.

The rearrangement links TRBV2 to TRBJ1-5; 9 bases are a match to TRBD1. There are 16 residues in the CDR3. V dropped 1 base and J dropped 6; count of bases not matched to a gene: 7. Germline CDR1 is SNHLY and CDR2 is FYNNEI. The CDR3 here is CASSEGRYRGLQPQHF. Written as DNA, the CDR3 is TGTGCCAGCAGTGAAGGCAGGTACAGGGGGCTTCAGCCCCAGCATTTT.

The chain recombines TRBV18 with TRBJ2-7, with D possibly being TRBD1 (5 bases). Trimming shortened V by 5 bases and J by 3 bases, and 8 bases separated the two germline ends. The CDR3 consists of 12 residues. Germline assignment: CDR1 KGHSH and CDR2 LQKENI. CDR3 sequence reads: CASSFDSYEQYF. The CDR3 nucleotides read TGTGCCAGCTCATTCGACAGCTACGAGCAGTACTTC.

A few counts support this clone. The V call is TRBV7-2, the J call TRBJ2-1; 7 bases agree with TRBD1. Per germline, CDR1 SGHTA and CDR2 FQGNSA. J gave up 0 bases and V 5 bases, and 4 bases lay outside the gene matches. The CDR3 extends over 15 amino acids. The CDR3 is CASSNRGGSYNEQFF. The CDR3 DNA reads as TGTGCCAGCAGCAACAGGGGCGGCTCCTACAATGAGCAGTTCTTC.

This chain links TRBV9 with TRBJ2-1; D gene uncertain. Trimming removed 4 bases from V and 0 bases from J, with 11 bases in between. CDR1 SGDLS and CDR2 YYNGEE come from the germline V gene. The length of the CDR3 is 15 residues. DNA for the CDR3: TGTGCCAGCAGCCCCCTCGTGGGCTCCTACAATGAGCAGTTCTTC. This encodes CASSPLVGSYNEQFF.

The chain is built from TRBV6-1 and TRBJ1-4; D possibly corresponds to TRBD1 (6 bases). The CDR3 spans 12 residues. Germline V gives CDR1 MNHNS, CDR2 SASEGT. V lost 5 bases and J 8 bases, leaving 9 bases between the germline ends. The CDR3 nucleotides read TGTGCCAGCAGTAACCAGGGGGAAAAACTGTTTTTT. It encodes CASSNQGEKLFF.

The J gene is TRBJ2-5, the V gene TRBV9, with no clear D. The CDR3 totals 14 residues. The V and J ends lost 1 base and 4 bases respectively, with 11 bases between them. Germline lookup yields CDR1 SGDLS and CDR2 YYNGEE. CDR3 loop: CASSVFPAPETQYF. DNA of the CDR3: TGTGCCAGCAGCGTATTTCCCGCTCCAGAGACCCAGTACTTC.

The rearrangement joins TRBV6-5 to TRBJ1-6; D remains unclear. Germline V gene lookup returns CDR1 MNHEY and CDR2 SVGAGI. V shed 3 bases and J shed 11 bases, with 17 bases lying between them. This CDR3 is 15 amino acids long. CDR3 region: CASSYSQTSGTPLHF. The CDR3 coding sequence is TGTGCCAGCAGTTATTCCCAGACCTCCGGGACACCCCTCCACTTT.

The chain employs TRBV5-5 and TRBJ1-1; D gene unclear. Trimming removed 2 bases at V and 3 bases at J, with 8 bases between. CDR3 size: 13 residues. Germline V gene sequence: CDR1 SGHKS, CDR2 YYEKEE (reference sequence). CDR3 sequence: CASSLTRDTEAFF. The CDR3 nucleotides are TGTGCCAGCAGCTTAACGAGGGACACTGAAGCTTTCTTT.

The J gene is TRBJ2-5, the V gene TRBV7-2; TRBD1 is a possible D gene (6 bases). The germline gives CDR1 SGHTA, CDR2 FQGNSA. Trimming took 6 bases from V and 1 from J, leaving 12 bases between them. The CDR3 loop spans 14 amino acids. This CDR3 is CASSLQGGQETQYF. CDR3 nucleotides: TGTGCCAGCAGTCTACAGGGTGGCCAAGAGACCCAGTACTTC.

This rearrangement joins TRBV14 to TRBJ2-4; D is tentatively TRBD1 or TRBD2 (6 bases each). The V and J ends lost 1 base and 8 bases respectively, with 9 bases between them. Germline V gives CDR1 SGHDN, CDR2 FVKESK. This CDR3 comprises 13 residues. The CDR3 loop is CASSQVGGDIQYF. CDR3 bases: TGTGCCAGCAGCCAAGTGGGGGGCGACATTCAGTACTTC.

The genes are TRBV2 and TRBJ2-7; D is possibly TRBD1 (5 bases). Deletions cut 10 bases from V and 3 bases from J, with 13 bases between. Per germline, CDR1 SNHLY and CDR2 FYNNEI. The CDR3 has 12 residues. Here the CDR3 reads CATQDSFYEQYF. The CDR3 nucleotides read TGTGCCACTCAAGACAGTTTCTACGAGCAGTACTTC.

The chain couples TRBV28 to TRBJ2-5; 7 bases align to TRBD2. V was pared by 3 bases and J by 5 bases, with 9 bases of the junction left unmatched. This CDR3 is 15 amino acids long. CDR1 and CDR2 (germline): MDHEN, SYDVKM. The CDR3 coding sequence is TGTGCCAGCAGTTTCCTTAGAGCGGGGTGGGAGACCCAGTACTTC. Protein: CASSFLRAGWETQYF.

This chain joins TRBV2 and TRBJ2-7; a possible D gene is TRBD2 (6 bases). This CDR3 contains 14 residues. In germline, CDR1 is SNHLY, CDR2 FYNNEI. Trimming removed 4 bases at V and 7 bases at J, with 17 bases between. The CDR3 DNA follows: TGTGCCAGCAGTGGGAAGGACTACCTGGGGGAGCAGTACTTC. This sequence encodes CASSGKDYLGEQYF.

The CDR3 region is CASSGDSRNQPQHF. DNA of the CDR3: TGTGCCAGCAGTGGGGACAGTCGCAATCAGCCCCAGCATTTT. The genes are TRBV6-1 and TRBJ1-5, with 7 bases that match TRBD1. Unmatched junction bases numbered 2, after V lost 4 bases and J lost 2 bases. From germline, CDR1 is MNHNS and CDR2 SASEGT. The CDR3 contains 14 residues.

The chain carries TRBV19 and TRBJ1-1; D is uncertain. In germline, CDR1 is LNHDA, CDR2 SQIVND (reference sequence). The CDR3 covers 13 residues. The V and J ends lost 6 bases and 3 bases respectively, with 11 bases between them. The CDR3 sequence: CASSRDWYTEAFF. The CDR3, as DNA: TGTGCCAGTAGCAGAGACTGGTACACTGAAGCTTTCTTT. The entire variable domain, with the rest obtained from reference TRBV19 and TRBJ1-1, is as follows: DGGITQSPKYLFRKEGQNVTLSCEQNLNHDAMYWYRQDPGQGLRLIYYSQIVNDFQKGDIAEGYSVSREKKESFPLTVTSAQKNPTAFYLCASSRDWYTEAFFGQGTRLTVV.

The J gene is TRBJ2-7, the V gene TRBV7-2; 8 nucleotides agree with TRBD1. Germline values: CDR1 SGHTA, CDR2 FQGNSA. The CDR3 spans 14 residues. After removal of 4 bases from V and 6 bases from J, the junction contained 8 bases not matched to a gene. CDR3 coding DNA: TGTGCCAGCAGCTCCCGGCCAGGGGGCTTCGAGCAGTACTTC. It translates to CASSSRPGGFEQYF.

The chain links TRBV18 to TRBJ1-1, with 7 bases lining up with TRBD1. The CDR3 loop spans 15 amino acids. Looked up from germline, CDR1 is KGHSH and CDR2 is LQKENI. With 6 bases clipped from V and 3 bases from J, the junction kept 10 bases outside the gene matches. This CDR3 is CASSQGGTGDTEAFF. As DNA, the CDR3 is TGTGCCAGCTCGCAAGGGGGCACGGGTGACACTGAAGCTTTCTTT. The full variable domain, completed using reference TRBV18 and TRBJ1-1, is NAGVMQNPRHLVRRRGQEARLRCSPMKGHSHVYWYRQLPEEGLKFMVYLQKENIIDESGMPKERFSAEFPKEGPSILRIQQVVRGDSAAYFCASSQGGTGDTEAFFGQGTRLTVV.